Each of the 25 T cell receptor beta chains below was sequenced from the same sample in a study of blood T cell repertoires in COVID-19. Produced via immunoSEQ multiplex PCR; TCRdb's table is partial and in-frame only. The table shows roughly 280,000 clones, with about 88% occurring only once. The sequencing input was PBMCs or T cells enriched from blood (not recorded which). The receptors were sampled from a woman between 45 and 60 years old who had recovered from COVID-19.

The DNA for the CDR3 is TGTGCCAGCTCACAATACAAACGCGGGACAGCTAATGAAAAACTGTTTTTT. It encodes CASSQYKRGTANEKLFF. V usage is TRBV18 and J usage is TRBJ1-4, with TRBD1 identical over 7 bases. Germline lookup yields CDR1 KGHSH and CDR2 LQKENI. The CDR3 has 17 amino acids. J lost 3 bases, V lost 4 bases, and 11 bases had no gene match.

This chain links TRBV21-1 with TRBJ2-1; the table's D gene call, TRBD2, was not cross checked with the DNA. TRBV21-1 is a documented pseudogene. The CDR3 contains 16 residues. The CDR3 reads CASSKVPSGTDNEQFF. The CDR3 bases are TGTGCCAGCAGCAAAGTCCCTAGCGGGACGGACAATGAGCAGTTCTTC.

V gene TRBV7-2 combines with J gene TRBJ2-1, with D tentatively TRBD2 (6 bases). Germline V gene lookup returns CDR1 SGHTA and CDR2 FQGNSA. There are 17 residues in the CDR3. Trimming removed 1 base at V and 0 bases at J, with 13 bases between. In DNA form, the CDR3 reads TGTGCCAGCAGCTTAGACGGGGGAGCGAGCTCCTACAATGAGCAGTTCTTC. This translates into CASSLDGGASSYNEQFF.

This chain links TRBV6-5 with TRBJ2-1, with 9 nucleotides matching TRBD1. This CDR3 is 13 amino acids long. Germline assignment: CDR1 MNHEY and CDR2 SVGAGI. J was trimmed by 3 bases and V by 6 bases; bases with no gene match: 0. The CDR3 sequence: CASRGQGYNEQFF. The CDR3 region has the DNA TGTGCCAGCAGGGGACAGGGCTACAATGAGCAGTTCTTC.

This sequence joins TRBV7-2 and TRBJ2-7, with D possibly TRBD2 on 6 matching bases. V was pared by 1 base and J by 4 bases, with 11 bases between. Germline V gives CDR1 SGHTA, CDR2 FQGNSA. The CDR3 is made up of 14 amino acids. CDR3 residues: CASSLGGSGYEQYF. DNA for the CDR3: TGTGCCAGCAGCTTAGGAGGTAGCGGTTACGAGCAGTACTTC.

The CDR3 protein is CASSLDSTGRTAEAFF. CDR3 coding DNA: TGTGCCAGCAGCTTAGATTCGACAGGGAGAACCGCTGAAGCTTTCTTT. The chain recombines TRBV7-2 with TRBJ1-1, with 7 bases matching TRBD1. The CDR3 contains 16 residues. Germline V gene data show CDR1 as SGHTA and CDR2 as FQGNSA. V was pared by 1 base and J by 6 bases, with 11 bases of the junction left unmatched.

A single count supports this clone. The gene calls are TRBV28 and TRBJ1-1; D is unresolved. Per germline, CDR1 MDHEN and CDR2 SYDVKM. There are 13 residues in the CDR3. V was pared by 1 base and J by 1 base, with 4 bases between. The CDR3 DNA reads TGTGCCAGCAGTTTATTACAGAACACTGAAGCTTTCTTT. Its protein is CASSLLQNTEAFF.

This clone was observed once. CDR3 bases: TGTGCCAGCACCGAAATCGGAACAGGGGTCTACGAGCAGTACTTC. Encoded protein: CASTEIGTGVYEQYF. The V and J genes are TRBV28 and TRBJ2-7; the match to TRBD1 covers 7 bases. Germline trimming cut 7 bases from V and 3 bases from J; bases unmatched to any gene: 12. Germline CDR1 is MDHEN and CDR2 is SYDVKM. This CDR3 has 15 amino acids.

V is TRBV28 and J is TRBJ2-1, with 9 positions matching TRBD2. V trimming: 5 bases; J trimming: 10 bases; junction bases outside the gene matches: 6. CDR1 is MDHEN, CDR2 SYDVKM, per germline. The CDR3 is 13 residues long. The CDR3 nucleotides are TGTGCCAGCAGTGACACAGCGGGAGGCGAGCAGTTCTTC. This codes for CASSDTAGGEQFF. The full variable domain, with the rest looked up from reference TRBV28 and TRBJ2-1, is DVKVTQSSRYLVKRTGEKVFLECVQDMDHENMFWYRQDPGLGLRLIYFSYDVKMKEKGDIPEGYSVSREKKERFSLILESASTNQTSMYLCASSDTAGGEQFFGPGTRLTVL.

The chain carries TRBV28 and TRBJ1-2; D is unresolved. The CDR3 consists of 11 residues. Germline-derived CDR1 and CDR2 are MDHEN and SYDVKM. V was trimmed by 5 bases and J by 3 bases, leaving 4 bases between them. CDR3 protein: CASSGYYGYTF. The CDR3 DNA is TGTGCCAGCAGTGGCTACTATGGCTACACCTTC.

The sample holds one count of this clone. As DNA, the CDR3 is TGTGCCAGCAGTCAAGGGGAGGGGCTCGGCAATCAGCCCCAGCATTTT. Protein sequence: CASSQGEGLGNQPQHF. The chain joins TRBV28 to TRBJ1-5; maybe TRBD1 (5 bases). Trimming left V 5 bases short and J 2 bases short, with 16 bases between. CDR1 MDHEN and CDR2 SYDVKM come from the germline V gene. CDR3 size: 16 residues.

The chain is built from TRBV7-2 and TRBJ2-7, with 13 bases fitting TRBD2. This CDR3 has 21 residues. J was trimmed by 1 base and V by 0 bases; bases with no gene match: 15. Germline CDR1 SGHTA, CDR2 FQGNSA. CDR3 DNA sequence: TGTGCCAGCAGCTTAGCAGCCCCCGGGACTAGCGGGAAGTTTAGGTCCTACGAGCAGTACTTC. The encoded protein is CASSLAAPGTSGKFRSYEQYF.

CDR3 residues: CASRPTSSGLGTDTQYF. CDR3 bases: TGTGCCAGCAGACCCACTTCCTCCGGGTTGGGCACAGATACGCAGTATTTT. The chain uses TRBV27 and TRBJ2-3; D unresolved. This CDR3 has 17 residues. V dropped 6 bases and J dropped 1 base, with 20 bases sitting between them. Germline CDR1 reads MNHEY; CDR2 reads SMNVEV (reference sequence).

The chain has TRBV11-2 and TRBJ2-7; perhaps TRBD1 as D (6 bases). Trimming took off 7 bases at V and 4 bases at J, with 14 bases between the two ends. The CDR3 has 13 residues. CDR1 is SGHAT and CDR2 is FQNNGV in the germline V gene. The CDR3 nucleotides are TGTGCCAGCACCCAGGGGCCGGGATACGAGCAGTACTTC. This translates into CASTQGPGYEQYF. The whole variable domain, remainder taken from reference TRBV11-2 and TRBJ2-7, is EAGVAQSPRYKIIEKRQSVAFWCNPISGHATLYWYQQILGQGPKLLIQFQNNGVVDDSQLPKDRFSAERLKGVDSTLKIQPAKLEDSAVYLCASTQGPGYEQYFGPGTRLTVT.

This chain links TRBV19 with TRBJ2-7; tentatively, D is TRBD1 (5 bases). Trimming left V 9 bases short and J 0 bases short, with 21 bases between. This CDR3 comprises 16 residues. Germline CDR1 LNHDA, CDR2 SQIVND (reference sequence). The CDR3 region is CASSLWGAASSYEQYF. Here the CDR3 DNA reads TGTGCCAGCAGCCTTTGGGGCGCCGCGAGCTCCTACGAGCAGTACTTC. The full variable domain, rest sourced from reference TRBV19 and TRBJ2-7, is DGGITQSPKYLFRKEGQNVTLSCEQNLNHDAMYWYRQDPGQGLRLIYYSQIVNDFQKGDIAEGYSVSREKKESFPLTVTSAQKNPTAFYLCASSLWGAASSYEQYFGPGTRLTVT.

The rearrangement uses TRBV4-2 and TRBJ1-1; TRBD1 aligns across 8 bases. The CDR3 consists of 16 residues. Germline lookup yields CDR1 LGHNA and CDR2 YNFKEQ. J was trimmed by 0 bases and V by 1 base; bases with no gene match: 4. This CDR3 is CASSQAWTGLNTEAFF. The CDR3 DNA is TGTGCCAGCAGCCAAGCCTGGACAGGGTTGAACACTGAAGCTTTCTTT.

This chain links TRBV30 with TRBJ2-7; 7 bases match TRBD2. Germline assignment: CDR1 GTSNPN and CDR2 SVGIG (reference sequence). The CDR3 extends over 13 amino acids. V gave up 4 bases and J gave up 2 bases; unmatched junction bases: 5. CDR3 in amino acids: CAWISGLTYEQYF. CDR3 sequence (DNA): TGTGCCTGGATTAGCGGGCTAACCTACGAGCAGTACTTC.

The V call is TRBV14, the J call TRBJ1-5, with D unclear. Between the trimmed V and J ends, which lost 1 base and 7 bases, there was a span of 8 bases. Germline V lookup: CDR1 SGHDN, CDR2 FVKESK. The CDR3 has 13 residues. The CDR3 loop reads CASSQGWAQPQHF. For the CDR3, the DNA is TGTGCCAGCAGCCAAGGATGGGCGCAGCCCCAGCATTTT. Based on the CDR3 plus reference TRBV14 and TRBJ1-5, the full variable domain is EAGVTQFPSHSVIEKGQTVTLRCDPISGHDNLYWYRRVMGKEIKFLLHFVKESKQDESGMPNNRFLAERTGGTYSTLKVQPAELEDSGVYFCASSQGWAQPQHFGDGTRLSIL.

This rearrangement joins TRBV28 to TRBJ2-1, with 14 nucleotides matching TRBD2. V gave up 4 bases and J gave up 6 bases; unmatched junction bases: 8. The germline CDR1 and CDR2 sequences are MDHEN and SYDVKM. This CDR3 has 17 residues. In nucleotides, the CDR3 is TGTGCCAGCAGTTCAAGAGACGGGACTAGCGGGAGCAATGAGCAGTTCTTC. This encodes CASSSRDGTSGSNEQFF.

This chain uses TRBV29-1 with TRBJ2-3; TRBD2 matches at 7 bases. The CDR3 spans 14 residues. The V and J ends lost 7 bases and 3 bases, in that order; junction bases with no gene match: 10. Germline V gene sequence: CDR1 SQVTM, CDR2 ANQGSEA. CDR3 in amino acids: CSGKLASITDTQYF. CDR3 DNA sequence: TGCAGCGGCAAACTAGCGAGCATAACAGATACGCAGTATTTT.

The chain uses TRBV28 and TRBJ2-7; 12 bases match TRBD2. The CDR3 length is 15 residues. Germline V lookup: CDR1 MDHEN, CDR2 SYDVKM. V gave up 3 bases and J gave up 7 bases; unmatched junction bases: 7. CDR3 loop: CASSFPSSGGVEQYF. The CDR3 DNA follows: TGTGCCAGCAGTTTCCCGTCTAGCGGGGGGGTGGAGCAGTACTTC.

The CDR3, as DNA: TGTGCCAGCAGTCTAATCGGGACAGTCAATCAGCCCCAGCATTTT. Translation gives CASSLIGTVNQPQHF. The chain is built from TRBV27 and TRBJ1-5, with 7 bases identical to TRBD1. CDR1 and CDR2 from the germline V gene are MNHEY and SMNVEV (reference sequence). The J segment lost 3 bases and the V segment lost 5 bases, leaving 7 bases of the junction unmatched. The CDR3 runs 15 residues.

The chain employs TRBV5-6 and TRBJ1-5; 10 nucleotides agree with TRBD1. Germline assignment: CDR1 SGHDT and CDR2 YYEEEE. There are 16 residues in the CDR3. With V trimmed by 4 bases and J by 3 bases, 7 bases remained unmatched. The CDR3: CASSLGTGAYNQPQHF. As DNA, the CDR3 is TGTGCCAGCAGCCTAGGGACAGGGGCCTACAATCAGCCCCAGCATTTT.

The chain employs TRBV12-1 and TRBJ1-2; TRBD1 is the table's D call, not checked against the DNA. TRBV12-1 is annotated as a pseudogene. The CDR3 consists of 15 residues. The CDR3 DNA follows: TGTGCCAGCAGCTTTTGTGGGCAGGGAAACTATGGCTACACCTTC. It translates to CASSFCGQGNYGYTF.

The rearrangement joins TRBV7-3 to TRBJ2-1; TRBD2 matches 12 bases. The CDR3 covers 16 residues. V was clipped by 1 base and J by 8 bases; unmatched bases: 6. The germline CDR1 and CDR2 sequences are SGHTA and FQGTGA. For the CDR3, the DNA is TGTGCCAGCAGCTTAAGACTAGCGGGAGTCGGCGATGAGCAGTTCTTC. This codes for CASSLRLAGVGDEQFF.